This T cell receptor (beta chain) is from a study of cytomegalovirus exposure and HLA in healthy donors. Points from the study as a whole: CMV antigen specificity of a few CMV-associated chains was confirmed in vitro. Available immune exposure information covered CMV serostatus only.

The length of the CDR3 is 15 residues. CDR1 and CDR2 from the germline V gene are KGHSH and LQKENI. Germline trimming cut 2 bases from V and 7 bases from J; bases unmatched to any gene: 9. 60 Vbeta and 13 Jbeta primers were used in PCR. Assay used: immunoSEQ multiplex PCR; TCRdb lists only in-frame clones, some missing. The sample data list about 170,000 clones. For this clone: As yet, its antigen is unknown.

This TCR derives from an older woman in good health and CMV-seronegative. The chain joins TRBV18 to TRBJ2-5, with TRBD1 identical over 8 bases. What was sequenced was PBMCs. DNA of the CDR3: TGTGCCAGCTCACCAGATGCAGGGGGCCAGGGGACCCAGTACTTC. This translates into CASSPDAGGQGTQYF.